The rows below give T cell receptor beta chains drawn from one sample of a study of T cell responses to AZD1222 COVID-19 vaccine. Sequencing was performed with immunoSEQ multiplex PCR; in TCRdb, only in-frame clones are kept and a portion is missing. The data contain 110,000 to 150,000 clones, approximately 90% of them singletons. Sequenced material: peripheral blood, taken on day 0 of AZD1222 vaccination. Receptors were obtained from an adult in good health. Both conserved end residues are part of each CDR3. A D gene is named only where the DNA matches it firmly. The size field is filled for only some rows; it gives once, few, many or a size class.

TGCGCCAGCAGTGAGGCTAGCGGGCCCCCCAATGAGCAGTTCTTC | CASSEASGPPNEQFF | TRBJ2-1 | - | TRBD2 | TRBV10-1
TGTGCCAGTAGTTCTCGGGGGGATACGCAGTATTTT | CASSSRGDTQYF | TRBJ2-3 | once | - | TRBV19
TGTGCCAGCAGTGATCTGAATGAGCAGTTCTTC | CASSDLNEQFF | TRBJ2-1 | once | - | TRBV25-1
TGTGCCAGCAGTCCCACGGAGTCTTTTAATTCACCCCTCCACTTT | CASSPTESFNSPLHF | TRBJ1-6 | - | - | TRBV6-4
TGTGCCAGCAGCTTAGCCCTGGCCTGGGGTGAAAAACTGTTTTTT | CASSLALAWGEKLFF | TRBJ1-4 | - | - | TRBV7-2
TGTGCCAGCAGTTTGAGGGTTGGCGGGGAAGCTTTCTTT | CASSLRVGGEAFF | TRBJ1-1 | - | - | TRBV12-3/TRBV12-4
TGTGCCAGCAGCCAATCGTTCCACACTGAAGCTTTCTTT | CASSQSFHTEAFF | TRBJ1-1 | - | - | TRBV3-1/TRBV3-2
TGTGCCAGCCAGACTAGCGGGAGGGGAGAGACCCAGTACTTC | CASQTSGRGETQYF | TRBJ2-5 | - | TRBD2 | TRBV6-5
TGTGCCAGCATTAAAATCCGGGGAGCTAACGAGCAGTACTTC | CASIKIRGANEQYF | TRBJ2-7 | - | - | TRBV28
TGTGCCAGCACCTCGGTTAATTCACCCCTCCACTTT | CASTSVNSPLHF | TRBJ1-6 | - | - | TRBV28
TGTGCCAGCACTCGCCTGGGCCTAGCGGGAGTCCCCGACGAGCAGTACTTC | CASTRLGLAGVPDEQYF | TRBJ2-7 | - | TRBD2 | TRBV27
TGCGCCAGCAGCCAAGGGGAGAACACCGGGGAGCTGTTTTTT | CASSQGENTGELFF | TRBJ2-2 | - | - | TRBV4-1
TGTGCCAGCAGTTTAGAGAGGGGTCGCACCATATATTTT | CASSLERGRTIYF | TRBJ1-3 | - | - | TRBV12-3/TRBV12-4
TGTGCCAGCAGCCTACGGACAGGGGGCGCTTGGGAGACCCAGTACTTC | CASSLRTGGAWETQYF | TRBJ2-5 | - | TRBD1 | TRBV3-1/TRBV3-2
TGCGCCAGCAGCTTAAACTCCGGGACAGGGTACGAGCAGTACTTC | CASSLNSGTGYEQYF | TRBJ2-7 | - | TRBD1 | TRBV5-1
TGTGCCACTGGGGTTGGGACTAATGAAAAACTGTTTTTT | CATGVGTNEKLFF | TRBJ1-4 | - | - | TRBV11-2
TGTGCCAGCAGTCACCGGGCGGGAAGCAATCAGCCCCAGCATTTT | CASSHRAGSNQPQHF | TRBJ1-5 | few | - | TRBV28
TGCGCCAGCAGCTTGAGGCAACAGGGGGCTGGCTATGGCTACACCTTC | CASSLRQQGAGYGYTF | TRBJ1-2 | - | TRBD1 | TRBV5-1
TGTGCCAGCTCACCACCCCGGCCAGGGGTAGCCAAAAACATTCAGTACTTC | CASSPPRPGVAKNIQYF | TRBJ2-4 | - | - | TRBV18
TGTGCCAGCAGCCCGCCCGGTACTGAAGCTTTCTTT | CASSPPGTEAFF | TRBJ1-1 | - | - | TRBV25-1
TGCGCCAGCAGCCTGACAGGGGGGACTGAAGCTTTCTTT | CASSLTGGTEAFF | TRBJ1-1 | - | TRBD1 | TRBV5-1
TGTGCCAGCAGTGAACTCGCAACACGGGGTGGCTATGGCTACACCTTC | CASSELATRGGYGYTF | TRBJ1-2 | - | - | TRBV6-1
TGTGCCAGCAGCTTGGACCAAACGCCCCTCAATGAGCAGTTCTTC | CASSLDQTPLNEQFF | TRBJ2-1 | - | - | TRBV7-2